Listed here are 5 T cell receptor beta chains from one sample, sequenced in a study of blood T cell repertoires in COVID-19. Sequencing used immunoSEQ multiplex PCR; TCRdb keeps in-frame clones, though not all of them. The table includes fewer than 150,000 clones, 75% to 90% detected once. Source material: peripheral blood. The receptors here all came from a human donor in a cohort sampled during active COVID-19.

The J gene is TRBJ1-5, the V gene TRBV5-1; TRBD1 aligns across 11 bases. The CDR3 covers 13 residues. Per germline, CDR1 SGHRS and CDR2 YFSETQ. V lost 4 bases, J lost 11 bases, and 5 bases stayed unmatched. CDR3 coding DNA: TGCGCCAGCAGCCAGGGGACAGGGGGAGCCCAGCATTTT. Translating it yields CASSQGTGGAQHF.

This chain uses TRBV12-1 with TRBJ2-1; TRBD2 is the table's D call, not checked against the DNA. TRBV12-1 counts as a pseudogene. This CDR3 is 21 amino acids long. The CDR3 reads CASSPPRNPTSGGARDNEQFF. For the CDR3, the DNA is TGTGCCAGCAGCCCACCTAGGAATCCTACTAGCGGGGGGGCCAGGGACAATGAGCAGTTCTTC.

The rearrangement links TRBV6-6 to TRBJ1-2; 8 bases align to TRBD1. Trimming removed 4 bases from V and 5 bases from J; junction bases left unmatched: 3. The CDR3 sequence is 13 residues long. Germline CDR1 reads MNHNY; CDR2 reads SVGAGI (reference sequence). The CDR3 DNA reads TGTGCCAGCAGTTTGACAGGGGCTTATGGCTACACCTTC. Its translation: CASSLTGAYGYTF.

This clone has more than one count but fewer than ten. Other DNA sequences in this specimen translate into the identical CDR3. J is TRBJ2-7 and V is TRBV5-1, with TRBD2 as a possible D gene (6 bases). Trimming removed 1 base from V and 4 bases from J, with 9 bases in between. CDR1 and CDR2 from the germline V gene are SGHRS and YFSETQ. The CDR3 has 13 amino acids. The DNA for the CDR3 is TGCGCCAGCAGCTTGTCCGGGACTTACGAGCAGTACTTC. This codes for CASSLSGTYEQYF.

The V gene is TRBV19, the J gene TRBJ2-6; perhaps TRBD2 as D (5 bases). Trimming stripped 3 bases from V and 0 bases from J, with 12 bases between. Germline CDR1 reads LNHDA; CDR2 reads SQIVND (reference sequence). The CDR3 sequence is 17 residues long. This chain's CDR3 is CASSMPRGNSGANVLTF. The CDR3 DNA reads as TGTGCCAGTAGTATGCCGCGAGGGAACTCTGGGGCCAACGTCCTGACTTTC.